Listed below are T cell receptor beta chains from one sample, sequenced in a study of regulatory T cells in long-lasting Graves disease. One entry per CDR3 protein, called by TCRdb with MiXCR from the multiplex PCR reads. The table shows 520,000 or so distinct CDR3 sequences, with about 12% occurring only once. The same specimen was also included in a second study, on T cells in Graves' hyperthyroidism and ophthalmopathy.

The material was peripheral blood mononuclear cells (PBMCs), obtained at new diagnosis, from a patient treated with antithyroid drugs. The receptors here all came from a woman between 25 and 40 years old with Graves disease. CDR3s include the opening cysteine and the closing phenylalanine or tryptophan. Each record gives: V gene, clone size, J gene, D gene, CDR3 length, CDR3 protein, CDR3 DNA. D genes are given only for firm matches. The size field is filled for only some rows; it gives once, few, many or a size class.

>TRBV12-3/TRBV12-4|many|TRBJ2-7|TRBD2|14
CASSPGTSVYEQYF
TGTGCCAGCAGTCCCGGGACTAGCGTCTACGAGCAGTACTTC
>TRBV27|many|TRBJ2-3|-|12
CASGGTTDTQYF
TGTGCCAGCGGGGGAACCACAGATACGCAGTATTTT
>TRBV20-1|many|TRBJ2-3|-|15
CSARRKVPRTDTQYF
TGCAGTGCTAGACGTAAAGTCCCTCGCACAGATACGCAGTATTTT
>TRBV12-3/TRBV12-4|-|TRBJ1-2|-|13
CASSVQANYGYTF
TGTGCCAGCAGTGTACAGGCGAACTATGGCTACACCTTC
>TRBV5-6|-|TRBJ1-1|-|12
CASSLVLAEAFF
TGTGCCAGCAGCTTAGTATTAGCTGAAGCTTTCTTT
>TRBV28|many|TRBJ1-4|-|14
CASRLEGHRGKLFF
TGTGCCAGCAGATTAGAAGGCCACCGGGGGAAACTGTTTTTT
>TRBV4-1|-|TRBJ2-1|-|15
CASRQPGASYNEQFF
TGCGCCAGCAGACAACCCGGGGCGTCCTACAATGAGCAGTTCTTC
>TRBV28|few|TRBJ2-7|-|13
CASSLLVVYEQYF
TGTGCCAGCAGTTTATTGGTGGTTTACGAGCAGTACTTC
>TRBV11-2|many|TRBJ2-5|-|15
CASSGGGLTGETQYF
TGTGCCAGCAGCGGAGGGGGACTCACGGGGGAGACCCAGTACTTC
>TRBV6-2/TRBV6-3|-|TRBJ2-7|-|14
CASSSQGSAYEQYF
TGTGCCAGCAGTTCACAGGGTTCGGCCTACGAGCAGTACTTC
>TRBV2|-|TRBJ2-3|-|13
CASILFGTDTQYF
TGTGCCAGCATTTTGTTCGGCACAGATACGCAGTATTTT
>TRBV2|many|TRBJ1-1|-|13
CASSVVVGTEAFF
TGTGCCAGCAGTGTAGTAGTCGGCACTGAAGCTTTCTTT
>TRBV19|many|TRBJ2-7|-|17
CASSQGWIDSYSYEQYF
TGTGCCAGTAGCCAAGGTTGGATCGACAGCTACTCCTACGAGCAGTACTTC
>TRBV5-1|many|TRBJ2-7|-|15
CASSPAQLGNYEQYF
TGCGCCAGCAGCCCGGCGCAGCTGGGGAACTACGAGCAGTACTTC
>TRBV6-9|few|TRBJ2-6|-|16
CASSYSRRAGANVLTF
TGTGCCAGCAGTTACTCCCGACGGGCTGGGGCCAACGTCCTGACTTTC
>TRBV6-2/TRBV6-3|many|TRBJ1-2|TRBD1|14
CASSYRDSRGGYTF
TGTGCCAGCAGTTACCGGGACAGCAGGGGTGGCTACACCTTC
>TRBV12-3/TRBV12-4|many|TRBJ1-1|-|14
CASSLGGIVAEAFF
TGTGCCAGCAGTTTAGGGGGGATTGTTGCTGAAGCTTTCTTT
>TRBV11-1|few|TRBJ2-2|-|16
CASSLVSPGVAGELFF
TGTGCCAGCAGCTTAGTGAGTCCGGGAGTAGCCGGGGAGCTGTTTTTT